One sample yielded the 21 T cell receptor beta chains listed below, sequenced in a study of cytomegalovirus exposure and HLA in healthy donors. The method was immunoSEQ multiplex PCR; TCRdb's version includes in-frame clones alone and lacks a portion of them. The sample has tens of thousands of clones, approximately 92% seen once; the top ten hold more than 0.95%. The specimen was PBMCs. These TCRs come from a man aged 18 to 29 in good health and CMV-seronegative.

V is TRBV28 and J is TRBJ2-7; weak D call: TRBD2 (6 bases). Germline assignment: CDR1 MDHEN and CDR2 SYDVKM. The CDR3 has 14 residues. V dropped 4 bases and J dropped 3 bases, with 13 bases sitting between them. This CDR3 is CASSSGLGFYEQYF. As DNA, the CDR3 is TGTGCCAGCAGTTCGGGACTGGGCTTCTACGAGCAGTACTTC.

This chain joins TRBV5-1 and TRBJ2-7; 8 nucleotides line up with TRBD2. Germline values: CDR1 SGHRS, CDR2 YFSETQ. This CDR3 has 13 amino acids. V lost 4 bases to trimming and J lost 4 bases; unmatched junction nucleotides: 4. DNA of the CDR3: TGCGCCAGCAGCATGGGACTAGATTACGAGCAGTACTTC. This translates into CASSMGLDYEQYF. Together with reference TRBV5-1 and TRBJ2-7, the CDR3 gives the full variable domain: KAGVTQTPRYLIKTRGQQVTLSCSPISGHRSVSWYQQTPGQGLQFLFEYFSETQRNKGNFPGRFSGRQFSNSRSEMNVSTLELGDSALYLCASSMGLDYEQYFGPGTRLTVT.

V gene TRBV27 combines with J gene TRBJ2-1; the match to TRBD2 covers 8 bases. Trimming at V came to 4 bases and at J to 6 bases, leaving 11 bases not matched to a gene. CDR1 MNHEY and CDR2 SMNVEV come from the germline V gene (reference sequence). The CDR3 runs 16 residues. The CDR3 loop reads CASSSILAGPLNEQFF. In nucleotides, the CDR3 is TGTGCCAGCAGTTCAATTTTAGCGGGGCCCCTCAATGAGCAGTTCTTC.

J is TRBJ2-3 and V is TRBV6-4, with TRBD2 matching over 9 bases. The CDR3 is 15 amino acids. Germline CDR1 reads MRHNA; CDR2 reads SNTAGT. J lost 4 bases, V lost 2 bases, and 4 bases had no gene match. The CDR3 protein is CASSDVAGDSDTQYF. As DNA, the CDR3 is TGTGCCAGCAGTGACGTAGCGGGAGATTCAGATACGCAGTATTTT.

The V gene is TRBV19, the J gene TRBJ2-7, with D perhaps matching TRBD2 (6 bases). V was cut by 3 bases and J by 2 bases, with 17 bases left in between. The CDR3 has 16 residues. Germline V lookup: CDR1 LNHDA, CDR2 SQIVND (reference sequence). CDR3 nucleotides: TGTGCCAGTAGTATCTCACGGGGGAACATGACCTACGAGCAGTACTTC. Protein: CASSISRGNMTYEQYF.

The chain links TRBV10-1 to TRBJ2-5; maybe TRBD1 (7 bases). CDR3 length: 14 residues. V lost 5 bases and J lost 5, with 15 bases in between. Germline CDR1 is WNHNN and CDR2 is SYGVQD (reference sequence). CDR3 residues: CASSPGGGGETQYF. CDR3 nucleotide sequence: TGCGCCAGCAGTCCAGGGGGAGGCGGGGAGACCCAGTACTTC.

V is TRBV4-1 and J is TRBJ2-1; D is possibly TRBD1 (6 bases). V was trimmed by 4 bases and J by 7 bases, leaving 14 bases between them. The CDR3 consists of 14 residues. Germline-derived CDR1 and CDR2 are MGHRA and YSYEKL. The CDR3 reads CASSRYGTINEQFF. CDR3 nucleotide sequence: TGCGCCAGCAGCCGATACGGGACAATTAATGAGCAGTTCTTC.

The chain has TRBV27 and TRBJ2-7; TRBD2 matches 9 bases. CDR3 length: 15 residues. Germline lookup yields CDR1 MNHEY and CDR2 SMNVEV (reference sequence). The trim removed 5 bases at V and 0 bases at J, leaving 5 bases unmatched. The CDR3 sequence: CASSDGLASSYEQYF. CDR3 in DNA: TGTGCCAGCAGTGACGGACTAGCGAGCTCCTACGAGCAGTACTTC.

CDR3 amino acids: CASRGDRGPGNQPQHF. CDR3 in DNA: TGCGCCAGCAGGGGGGACAGGGGGCCCGGCAATCAGCCCCAGCATTTT. V and J are TRBV4-1 and TRBJ1-5; TRBD1 matches 12 bases. The CDR3 runs to 16 residues. Trimming removed 6 bases from V and 2 bases from J; junction bases left unmatched: 5. Germline CDR1 is MGHRA and CDR2 is YSYEKL.

This clone was seen only once. Here the CDR3 reads CATSRGKGDTQYF. The CDR3 region has the DNA TGTGCCACCAGCAGAGGCAAGGGGGATACGCAGTATTTT. The chain employs TRBV15 and TRBJ2-3, with D possibly matching TRBD1 (5 bases). The CDR3 runs to 13 residues. V was clipped by 1 base and J by 6 bases, with 8 bases between them. Germline V CDR1 and CDR2: LNHNV, YYDKDF (reference sequence).

The chain uses TRBV5-1 and TRBJ1-4; the match to TRBD1 covers 9 bases. The CDR3 has 15 residues. Germline V gene data show CDR1 as SGHRS and CDR2 as YFSETQ. J gave up 5 bases and V 8 bases, and 10 bases lay outside the gene matches. CDR3 DNA sequence: TGCGCCAGTAAACAGGGGGCAGGCGAAAATGAAAAACTGTTTTTT. It codes for CASKQGAGENEKLFF.

The DNA for the CDR3 is TGTGCCAGCAGCCCAGGACAGGGGGTCGGCGAGCAGTACTTC. Its protein is CASSPGQGVGEQYF. V gene TRBV5-6 combines with J gene TRBJ2-7, with 10 bases fitting TRBD1. The V segment lost 4 bases and the J segment 6 bases; nucleotides outside the gene matches: 7. The germline V gene has CDR1 SGHDT and CDR2 YYEEEE. The CDR3 length is 14 residues. Combining the CDR3 with reference TRBV5-6 and TRBJ2-7 gives the whole variable domain DAGVTQSPTHLIKTRGQQVTLRCSPKSGHDTVSWYQQALGQGPQFIFQYYEEEERQRGNFPDRFSGHQFPNYSSELNVNALLLGDSALYLCASSPGQGVGEQYFGPGTRLTVT.

The chain links TRBV19 to TRBJ2-1; TRBD2 agrees at 7 bases. The CDR3 contains 17 residues. The germline V gene has CDR1 LNHDA and CDR2 SQIVND (reference sequence). The V gene end was trimmed by 4 bases and the J gene end by 0 bases; junction bases not matched to a gene: 9. The DNA of the CDR3 is TGTGCCAGTAGTACCTCACTAGCGATGAGCTCCTACAATGAGCAGTTCTTC. Translating it yields CASSTSLAMSSYNEQFF.

The V call is TRBV6-4, the J call TRBJ1-1; the match to TRBD1 covers 8 bases. Germline CDR1 MRHNA, CDR2 SNTAGT. V shed 7 bases and J 0 bases; nucleotides not matched to a gene: 10. This CDR3 comprises 16 residues. The CDR3 DNA follows: TGTGCCAGCAATATTTCCAGGACAGGGATGAACACTGAAGCTTTCTTT. Its translation: CASNISRTGMNTEAFF.

The V call is TRBV18, the J call TRBJ2-7, with 9 positions matching TRBD1. This CDR3 is built from 17 residues. In germline, CDR1 is KGHSH, CDR2 LQKENI. Trimming at V came to 5 bases and at J to 2 bases, leaving 13 bases not matched to a gene. The CDR3 loop is CASSLSIPQGAPYEQYF. CDR3 DNA sequence: TGTGCCAGCTCATTAAGCATACCACAGGGGGCCCCCTACGAGCAGTACTTC. The full variable domain, in which reference TRBV18 and TRBJ2-7 provide the parts outside the CDR3, is NAGVMQNPRHLVRRRGQEARLRCSPMKGHSHVYWYRQLPEEGLKFMVYLQKENIIDESGMPKERFSAEFPKEGPSILRIQQVVRGDSAAYFCASSLSIPQGAPYEQYFGPGTRLTVT.

The rearrangement uses TRBV5-1 and TRBJ2-1; D is perhaps TRBD2 (5 bases). The germline V and J ends were trimmed by 0 bases and 12 bases, with 10 bases remaining between them. The CDR3 is made up of 12 amino acids. In germline, CDR1 is SGHRS, CDR2 YFSETQ. The CDR3, as DNA: TGCGCCAGCAGCTTGGTTCGGGGTTCGCAGTTCTTC. It specifies CASSLVRGSQFF.

The chain recombines TRBV19 with TRBJ2-2; D remains unclear. V dropped 5 bases and J dropped 3 bases, with 13 bases sitting between them. This CDR3 comprises 15 residues. Germline V gene sequence: CDR1 LNHDA, CDR2 SQIVND (reference sequence). CDR3 sequence: CASSFLTLDTGELFF. DNA for the CDR3: TGTGCCAGTAGTTTCTTGACACTTGACACCGGGGAGCTGTTTTTT.

The chain combines TRBV4-3 with TRBJ2-7; D call uncertain. Trimming shortened V by 1 base and J by 2 bases, and 6 bases separated the two germline ends. Germline loops: CDR1 LGHNA, CDR2 YSLEER. The CDR3 has 13 residues. CDR3: CASSQGQAYEQYF. Written as DNA, the CDR3 is TGCGCCAGCAGCCAAGGCCAGGCCTACGAGCAGTACTTC.

The CDR3 region has the DNA TGTGCCAGCTCACCGATTGGGACAGGACTCTCCTACGAGCAGTACTTC. This encodes CASSPIGTGLSYEQYF. The gene calls are TRBV18 and TRBJ2-7; the match to TRBD1 covers 8 bases. J gave up 0 bases and V 3 bases, and 7 bases lay outside the gene matches. The length of the CDR3 is 16 residues. Germline V lookup: CDR1 KGHSH, CDR2 LQKENI.

The chain combines TRBV13 with TRBJ1-4; TRBD1 might be the D (5 bases). Germline assignment: CDR1 PRHDT and CDR2 FYEKMQ (reference sequence). Trimming shortened V by 3 bases and J by 7 bases, and 12 bases separated the two germline ends. The CDR3 is made up of 14 amino acids. The CDR3 DNA is TGTGCCAGCAGCTTGGAGGGGTCGGGTGAAAAACTGTTTTTT. Residues: CASSLEGSGEKLFF.

The chain carries TRBV4-3 and TRBJ2-7; perhaps TRBD2 as D (7 bases). Per germline, CDR1 LGHNA and CDR2 YSLEER. This CDR3 has 16 residues. The V end was cut by 0 bases, the J end by 5 bases, with 17 bases between. CDR3 residues: CASSQEEGGGFNEQYF. In DNA, the CDR3 is TGCGCCAGCAGCCAAGAAGAGGGGGGGGGTTTCAACGAGCAGTACTTC.